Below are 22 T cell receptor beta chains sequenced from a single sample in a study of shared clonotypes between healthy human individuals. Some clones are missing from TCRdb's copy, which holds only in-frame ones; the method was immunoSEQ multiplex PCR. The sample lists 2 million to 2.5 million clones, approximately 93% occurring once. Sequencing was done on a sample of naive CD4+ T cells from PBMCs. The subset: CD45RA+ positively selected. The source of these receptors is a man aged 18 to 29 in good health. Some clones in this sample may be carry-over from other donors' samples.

The CDR3 nucleotides read TGTGCCAGCAGCCGCGAAGAGGGTGTTGGGTACGAGCAGTACTTC. This sequence encodes CASSREEGVGYEQYF. The rearrangement links TRBV11-2 to TRBJ2-7, with D possibly matching TRBD2 (5 bases). Germline CDR1 is SGHAT and CDR2 is FQNNGV. The CDR3 is 15 amino acids. The ends were cut back, 5 bases at V and 4 bases at J, with 18 bases in the middle.

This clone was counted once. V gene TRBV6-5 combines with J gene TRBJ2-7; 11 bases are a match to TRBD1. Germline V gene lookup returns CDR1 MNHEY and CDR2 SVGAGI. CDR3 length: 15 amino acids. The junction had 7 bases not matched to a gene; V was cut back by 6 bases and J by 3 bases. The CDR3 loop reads CASSDWTGGFYEQYF. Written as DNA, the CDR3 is TGTGCCAGCAGCGACTGGACAGGGGGCTTCTACGAGCAGTACTTC.

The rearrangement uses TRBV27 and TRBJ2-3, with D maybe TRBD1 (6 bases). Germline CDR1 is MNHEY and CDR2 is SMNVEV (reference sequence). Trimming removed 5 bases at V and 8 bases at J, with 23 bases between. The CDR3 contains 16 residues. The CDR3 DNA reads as TGTGCCAGCAGTCCCAGGGGCCAGGCTAAACGGGGTACGCAGTATTTT. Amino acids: CASSPRGQAKRGTQYF.

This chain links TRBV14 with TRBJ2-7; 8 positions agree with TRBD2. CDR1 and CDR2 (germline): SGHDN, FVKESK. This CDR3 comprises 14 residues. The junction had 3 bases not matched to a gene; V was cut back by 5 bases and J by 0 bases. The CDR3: CASSSGGNSYEQYF. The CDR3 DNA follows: TGTGCCAGCAGCTCGGGGGGGAACTCCTACGAGCAGTACTTC. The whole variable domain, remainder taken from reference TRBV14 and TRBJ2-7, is EAGVTQFPSHSVIEKGQTVTLRCDPISGHDNLYWYRRVMGKEIKFLLHFVKESKQDESGMPNNRFLAERTGGTYSTLKVQPAELEDSGVYFCASSSGGNSYEQYFGPGTRLTVT.

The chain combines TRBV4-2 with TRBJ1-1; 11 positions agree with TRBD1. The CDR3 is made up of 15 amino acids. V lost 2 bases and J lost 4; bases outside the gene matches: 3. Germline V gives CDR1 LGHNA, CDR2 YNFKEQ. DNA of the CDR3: TGTGCCAGCAGCCAAAGGACAGGGGGCGGCACTGAAGCTTTCTTT. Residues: CASSQRTGGGTEAFF.

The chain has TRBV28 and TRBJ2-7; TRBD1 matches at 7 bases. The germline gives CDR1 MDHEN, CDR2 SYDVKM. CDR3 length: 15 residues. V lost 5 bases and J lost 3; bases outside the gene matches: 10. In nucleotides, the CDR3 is TGTGCCAGCAGTCCCGACCGACAGGGTTACTACGAGCAGTACTTC. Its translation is CASSPDRQGYYEQYF.

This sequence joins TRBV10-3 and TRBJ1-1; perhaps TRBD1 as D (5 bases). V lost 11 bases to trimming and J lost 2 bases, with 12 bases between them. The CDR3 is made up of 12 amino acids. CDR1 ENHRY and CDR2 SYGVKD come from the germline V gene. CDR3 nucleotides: TGTGCCGTCGGGGCCCTAAACACTGAAGCTTTCTTT. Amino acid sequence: CAVGALNTEAFF.

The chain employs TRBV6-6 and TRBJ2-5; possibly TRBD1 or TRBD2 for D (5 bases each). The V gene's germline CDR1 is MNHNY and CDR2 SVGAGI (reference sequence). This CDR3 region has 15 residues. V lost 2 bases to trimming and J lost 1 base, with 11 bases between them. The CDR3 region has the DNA TGTGCCAGCAGTTACGGGGGACGGGTCCAAGAGACCCAGTACTTC. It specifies CASSYGGRVQETQYF.

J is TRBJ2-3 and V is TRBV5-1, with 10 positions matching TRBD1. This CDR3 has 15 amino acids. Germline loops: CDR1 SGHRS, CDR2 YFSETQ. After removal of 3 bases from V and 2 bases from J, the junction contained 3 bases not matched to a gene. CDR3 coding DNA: TGCGCCAGCAGCTCCGGGACAGGGGTCACAGATACGCAGTATTTT. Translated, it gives CASSSGTGVTDTQYF.

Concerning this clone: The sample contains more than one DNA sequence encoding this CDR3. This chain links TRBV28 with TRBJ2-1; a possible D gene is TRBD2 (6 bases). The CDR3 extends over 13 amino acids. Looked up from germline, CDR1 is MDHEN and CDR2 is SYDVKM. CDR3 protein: CASTGVNYNEQFF. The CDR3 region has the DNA TGTGCTTCGACGGGAGTTAACTACAATGAGCAGTTCTTC.

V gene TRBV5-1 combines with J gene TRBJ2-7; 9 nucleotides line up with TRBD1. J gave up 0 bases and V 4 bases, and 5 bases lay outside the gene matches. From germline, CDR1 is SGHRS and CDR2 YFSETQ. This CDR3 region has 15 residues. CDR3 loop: CASSRGTGNSYEQYF. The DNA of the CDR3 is TGCGCCAGCAGCCGAGGGACAGGGAACTCCTACGAGCAGTACTTC.

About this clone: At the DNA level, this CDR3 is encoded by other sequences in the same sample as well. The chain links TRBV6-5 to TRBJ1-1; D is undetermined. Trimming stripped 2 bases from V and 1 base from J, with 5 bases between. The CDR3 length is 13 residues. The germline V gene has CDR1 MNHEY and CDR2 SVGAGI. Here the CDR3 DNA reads TGTGCCAGCAGTTACCAAGAGAACACTGAAGCTTTCTTT. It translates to CASSYQENTEAFF.

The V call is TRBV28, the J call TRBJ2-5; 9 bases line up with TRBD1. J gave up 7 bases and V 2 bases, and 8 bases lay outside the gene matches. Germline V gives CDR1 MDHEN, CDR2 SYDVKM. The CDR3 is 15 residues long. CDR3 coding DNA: TGTGCCAGCAGTTTACGAGGGACAGGGATCGGGACCCAGTACTTC. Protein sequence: CASSLRGTGIGTQYF.

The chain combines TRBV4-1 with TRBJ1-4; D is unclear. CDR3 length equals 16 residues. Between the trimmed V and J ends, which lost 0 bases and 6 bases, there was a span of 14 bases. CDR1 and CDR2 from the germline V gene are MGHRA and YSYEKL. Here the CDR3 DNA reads TGCGCCAGCAGCCAAGATCTGCGTGGGGTCGATGAAAAACTGTTTTTT. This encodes CASSQDLRGVDEKLFF.

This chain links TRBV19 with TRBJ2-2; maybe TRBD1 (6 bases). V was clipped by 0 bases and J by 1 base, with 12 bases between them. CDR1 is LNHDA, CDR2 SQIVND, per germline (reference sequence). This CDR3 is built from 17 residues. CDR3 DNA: TGTGCCAGTAGTATAGATCGGCTCAGGGGGAACACCGGGGAGCTGTTTTTT. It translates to CASSIDRLRGNTGELFF. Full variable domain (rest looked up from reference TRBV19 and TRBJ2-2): DGGITQSPKYLFRKEGQNVTLSCEQNLNHDAMYWYRQDPGQGLRLIYYSQIVNDFQKGDIAEGYSVSREKKESFPLTVTSAQKNPTAFYLCASSIDRLRGNTGELFFGEGSRLTVL.

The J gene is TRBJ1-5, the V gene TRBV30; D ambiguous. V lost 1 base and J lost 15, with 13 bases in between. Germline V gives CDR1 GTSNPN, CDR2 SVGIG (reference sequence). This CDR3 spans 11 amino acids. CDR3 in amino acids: CAWSAPARAHF. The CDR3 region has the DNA TGTGCCTGGAGTGCCCCCGCCCGGGCGCATTTT.

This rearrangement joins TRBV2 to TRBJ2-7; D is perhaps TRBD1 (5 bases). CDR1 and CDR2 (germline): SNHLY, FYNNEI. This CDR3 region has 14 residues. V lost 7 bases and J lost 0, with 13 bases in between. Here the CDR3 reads CASIKGLLSYEQYF. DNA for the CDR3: TGTGCCAGCATAAAGGGGCTCCTCTCCTACGAGCAGTACTTC.

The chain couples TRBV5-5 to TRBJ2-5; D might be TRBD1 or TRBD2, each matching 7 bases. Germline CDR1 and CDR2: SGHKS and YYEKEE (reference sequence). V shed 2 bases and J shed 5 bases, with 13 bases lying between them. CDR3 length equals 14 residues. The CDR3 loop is CASSFRQGGETQYF. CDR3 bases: TGTGCCAGCAGCTTTCGACAGGGAGGGGAGACCCAGTACTTC.

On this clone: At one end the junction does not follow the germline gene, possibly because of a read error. The CDR3 sequence: CASSLTSGRSSHEQYF. The CDR3, as DNA: TGTGCCAGCAGCCTAACTAGCGGGCGTAGCTCCCACGAGCAGTACTTC. The V and J genes are TRBV7-9 and TRBJ2-7, with 9 bases matching TRBD2. The CDR3 length is 16 residues. Germline CDR1 reads SEHNR; CDR2 reads FQNEAQ (reference sequence).

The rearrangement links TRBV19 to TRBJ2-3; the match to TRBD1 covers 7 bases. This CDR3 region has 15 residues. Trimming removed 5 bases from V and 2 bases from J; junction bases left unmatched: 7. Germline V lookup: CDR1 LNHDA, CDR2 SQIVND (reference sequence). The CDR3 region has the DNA TGTGCCAGTAGTCCCCGGACAGGAATCACAGATACGCAGTATTTT. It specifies CASSPRTGITDTQYF.

CDR3 in DNA: TGCGCCAGCAGCCAAATACCGACAGTAATCGTTTGGAACACTGAAGCTTTCTTT. Translation gives CASSQIPTVIVWNTEAFF. The chain combines TRBV4-1 with TRBJ1-1; maybe TRBD1 (5 bases). This CDR3 has 18 amino acids. The V end lost 2 bases, the J end lost 1 base, and 20 bases lay between the germline ends. Germline loops: CDR1 MGHRA, CDR2 YSYEKL.

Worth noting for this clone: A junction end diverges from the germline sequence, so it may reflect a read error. Written as DNA, the CDR3 is TGTGCCAGCAGTTTACGAATGGGGACTGGGGGGATCTTC. It is translated as CASSLRMGTGGIF. The chain links TRBV28 to TRBJ2-1; maybe TRBD2 (6 bases). In germline, CDR1 is MDHEN, CDR2 SYDVKM. The CDR3 spans 13 residues.